One and the same sample provided the 27 T cell receptor beta chains below, sequenced in a study of blood T cell repertoires in COVID-19. Data came from immunoSEQ multiplex PCR; TCRdb stores just in-frame clones and leaves some out. The sample includes roughly 70,000 clones, approximately 86% seen only once; the top ten take around 6%. Source material: peripheral blood. These receptors all come from a man older than 75 with COVID-19, enrolled during active disease.

The V gene is TRBV5-1, the J gene TRBJ1-6; 7 bases agree with TRBD1. Germline CDR1 SGHRS, CDR2 YFSETQ. Trimming took 4 bases from V and 8 from J; bases not matched to a gene: 9. The CDR3 is 15 residues long. The CDR3 sequence is CASSPQGGVYSPLHF. The CDR3 DNA reads as TGCGCCAGCAGCCCCCAGGGGGGAGTTTATTCACCCCTCCACTTT.

The chain recombines TRBV18 with TRBJ1-1, with a tentative D call TRBD1 (5 bases). CDR3 length equals 14 residues. V lost 2 bases to trimming and J lost 7 bases, with 14 bases between them. The V gene's germline CDR1 is KGHSH and CDR2 LQKENI. The DNA for the CDR3 is TGTGCCAGCTCACCATTCAGGGACTCCGTTGAAGCTTTCTTT. It translates to CASSPFRDSVEAFF.

The chain has TRBV12-5 and TRBJ2-2; D unresolved. The germline V and J ends were trimmed by 1 base and 3 bases, with 3 bases remaining between them. CDR1 is LGHNT, CDR2 FRNRAP, per germline. The CDR3 runs 13 residues. Here the CDR3 reads CASGLADTGELFF. The DNA for the CDR3 is TGTGCTAGTGGTTTGGCGGACACCGGGGAGCTGTTTTTT.

The chain recombines TRBV10-3 with TRBJ1-1; TRBD1 matches at 7 bases. V dropped 5 bases and J dropped 3; count of bases not matched to a gene: 0. The germline V gene encodes CDR1 ENHRY and CDR2 SYGVKD. The CDR3 covers 12 residues. CDR3 sequence reads: CAISTGDTEAFF. CDR3 DNA: TGTGCCATCAGTACAGGGGACACTGAAGCTTTCTTT.

The rearrangement links TRBV4-3 to TRBJ2-3; 9 bases are shared with TRBD2. This CDR3 contains 18 residues. Germline CDR1 is LGHNA and CDR2 is YSLEER. Trimming cost V 1 base and J 1 base; bases outside gene matches: 9. CDR3: CASSQAVRGGAGTDTQYF. The CDR3 DNA sequence: TGCGCCAGCAGCCAAGCAGTGCGCGGGGGGGCCGGCACAGATACGCAGTATTTT.

This chain uses TRBV11-2 with TRBJ2-5; maybe TRBD2 (6 bases). The CDR3 runs to 15 residues. Germline-derived CDR1 and CDR2 are SGHAT and FQNNGV. The V and J ends lost 3 bases and 5 bases respectively, with 16 bases between them. In DNA, the CDR3 is TGTGCCAGCAGCTTGCGACGGGGGACCATGGAGACCCAGTACTTC. The encoded protein is CASSLRRGTMETQYF.

The genes are TRBV9 and TRBJ2-3, with D unclear. There are 12 residues in the CDR3. V was trimmed by 4 bases and J by 0 bases, leaving 3 bases between them. Germline V gives CDR1 SGDLS, CDR2 YYNGEE. The CDR3 is CASSRSTDTQYF. The CDR3 nucleotides are TGTGCCAGCAGCCGGAGCACAGATACGCAGTATTTT.

The chain carries TRBV7-8 and TRBJ2-3; 9 nucleotides match TRBD1. Germline trimming cut 3 bases from V and 1 base from J; bases unmatched to any gene: 2. Germline V lookup: CDR1 SGHVS, CDR2 FQNEAQ. This CDR3 region has 15 residues. The CDR3 nucleotides are TGTGCCAGCAGCTTCTGGACAGGGGGCACAGATACGCAGTATTTT. It yields the protein CASSFWTGGTDTQYF.

This clone came up once. The gene calls are TRBV7-9 and TRBJ1-4, with 7 bases matching TRBD1. This CDR3 is 12 amino acids long. Germline CDR1 is SEHNR and CDR2 is FQNEAQ (reference sequence). The V gene end was trimmed by 5 bases and the J gene end by 8 bases; junction bases not matched to a gene: 2. CDR3 protein: CASSADREKLFF. DNA for the CDR3: TGTGCCAGCAGCGCGGACAGGGAAAAACTGTTTTTT.

The CDR3 spells CASKTSGGAYEQFF. CDR3 DNA sequence: TGTGCCAGCAAGACTAGCGGGGGGGCCTATGAGCAGTTCTTC. The chain carries TRBV6-5 and TRBJ2-1; TRBD2 matches at 14 bases. Trimming cost V 7 bases and J 8 bases; bases outside gene matches: 4. Germline CDR1 is MNHEY and CDR2 is SVGAGI. The CDR3 is 14 residues long.

The J gene is TRBJ2-7, the V gene TRBV21-1; the D call TRBD1 from the table was never checked on the DNA. TRBV21-1 is a pseudogene segment. This CDR3 contains 16 residues. CDR3 sequence reads: CASSTDRQGGNYEQYF. CDR3 nucleotides: TGTGCCAGCAGCACGGACAGACAGGGGGGAAACTACGAGCAGTACTTC.

The chain joins TRBV5-1 to TRBJ2-3; TRBD2 agrees at 11 bases. Per the germline V gene, CDR1 is SGHRS and CDR2 is YFSETQ. This CDR3 comprises 19 residues. The J segment lost 0 bases and the V segment lost 5 bases, leaving 14 bases of the junction unmatched. CDR3 amino acids: CASSPRLAGSPSSTDTQYF. The CDR3 DNA reads TGCGCCAGCAGTCCCCGACTAGCGGGGTCGCCTTCTAGCACAGATACGCAGTATTTT.

This clone has only one observation. This chain links TRBV19 with TRBJ1-5; no clear D. CDR1 is LNHDA and CDR2 is SQIVND in the germline V gene (reference sequence). Trimming pared 3 bases from V and 2 bases from J, leaving 8 bases between. The CDR3 sequence is 14 residues long. CDR3 nucleotide sequence: TGTGCCAGTAGTATTGGGCAGCGCAATCAGCCCCAGCATTTT. Translated, it gives CASSIGQRNQPQHF.

Notes on this clone: The junction differs from germline at one of its ends, possibly a read error. This chain uses TRBV10-3 with TRBJ1-5, with TRBD1 identical over 7 bases. This CDR3 is 14 amino acids long. Germline V gene sequence: CDR1 ENHRY, CDR2 SYGVKD. This CDR3 is CAIGKTGTNQPQHF. As DNA, the CDR3 is TGTGCCATCGGCAAGACAGGGACAAATCAGCCTCAGCATTTT.

This clone has a single count. The chain couples TRBV6-1 to TRBJ1-1; no reliable D call. This CDR3 is built from 12 residues. V was shortened by 2 bases and J by 4 bases, with 5 bases between the two germline ends. Per germline, CDR1 MNHNS and CDR2 SASEGT. CDR3 nucleotides: TGTGCCAGCAGTGAAACATTCACTGAAGCTTTCTTT. This encodes CASSETFTEAFF.

The V and J genes are TRBV11-3 and TRBJ2-1, with a tentative D call TRBD2 (6 bases). The CDR3 covers 16 residues. The ends were cut back, 1 base at V and 5 bases at J, with 15 bases in the middle. Germline CDR1 is SGHNT and CDR2 is YENEEA. DNA of the CDR3: TGTGCCAGCAGCTTAGGGGGGGTACTCGTGGACAATGAGCAGTTCTTC. Translating gives CASSLGGVLVDNEQFF.

The rearrangement uses TRBV5-4 and TRBJ2-7, with D tentatively TRBD2 (5 bases). Germline V gives CDR1 SGHNT, CDR2 YYREEE (reference sequence). The CDR3 contains 15 residues. Deletions cut 2 bases from V and 0 bases from J, with 12 bases between. This chain's CDR3 is CASSFDPRGSYEQYF. CDR3 nucleotide sequence: TGTGCCAGCAGCTTTGACCCCCGGGGCTCCTACGAGCAGTACTTC.

Worth noting for this clone: The junction shows a germline mismatch at one end, possibly a read error. The chain links TRBV5-5 to TRBJ1-5; 7 nucleotides agree with TRBD1. The CDR3 has 15 amino acids. From germline, CDR1 is SGHKS and CDR2 YYEKEE (reference sequence). CDR3 loop: CASSLGQPLNQPQHF. In nucleotides, the CDR3 is TGTGCCAGCAGTTTGGGACAGCCTCTCAATCAGCCCCAGCATTTT.

V usage is TRBV28 and J usage is TRBJ2-4; TRBD1 matches 9 bases. The junction had 6 bases not matched to a gene; V was cut back by 5 bases and J by 1 base. Germline V gene sequence: CDR1 MDHEN, CDR2 SYDVKM. The CDR3 extends over 16 amino acids. The CDR3 reads CASSRGTGMAKNIQYF. Here the CDR3 DNA reads TGTGCCAGCAGTCGGGGGACAGGGATGGCCAAAAACATTCAGTACTTC.

This chain joins TRBV3-1 (or the pseudogene TRBV3-2) and TRBJ2-7, with a possible D match to TRBD1 (6 bases). Per germline, CDR1 LGHDT and CDR2 YNNKEL (reference sequence). The CDR3 sequence is 14 residues long. The ends were cut back, 2 bases at V and 2 bases at J, with 10 bases in the middle. The CDR3, as DNA: TGTGCCAGCAGCCAAAACAGGGTTCCCTACGAGCAGTACTTC. Amino acids: CASSQNRVPYEQYF.

The gene calls are TRBV5-5 and TRBJ1-1; possibly TRBD1 for D (6 bases). The germline V and J ends were trimmed by 8 bases and 4 bases, with 15 bases remaining between them. The CDR3 length is 13 residues. The germline gives CDR1 SGHKS, CDR2 YYEKEE (reference sequence). For the CDR3, the DNA is TGTGCCAGTGAGCGGGGGGCGAGCACTGAAGCTTTCTTT. Translating it yields CASERGASTEAFF.

The V call is TRBV7-2, the J call TRBJ1-1; D perhaps matches TRBD1 (5 bases). This CDR3 has 14 residues. Germline V gene sequence: CDR1 SGHTA, CDR2 FQGNSA. Trimming left V 1 base short and J 5 bases short, with 11 bases between. The CDR3 DNA reads TGTGCCAGCAGCTTAGGTGGGGGAGGGACTGAAGCTTTCTTT. Residues: CASSLGGGGTEAFF. The full variable domain, rest sourced from reference TRBV7-2 and TRBJ1-1, is GAGVSQSPSNKVTEKGKDVELRCDPISGHTALYWYRQSLGQGLEFLIYFQGNSAPDKSGLPSDRFSAERTGGSVSTLTIQRTQQEDSAVYLCASSLGGGGTEAFFGQGTRLTVV.

This clone was recorded a few times. V and J are TRBV28 and TRBJ1-6; no reliable D call. CDR3 length equals 15 residues. Germline loops: CDR1 MDHEN, CDR2 SYDVKM. V was trimmed by 6 bases and J by 0 bases, leaving 9 bases between them. For the CDR3, the DNA is TGTGCCAGCAGGGGGAGCTACTCCTATAATTCACCCCTCCACTTT. Protein: CASRGSYSYNSPLHF.

The chain joins TRBV7-3 to TRBJ1-6; 7 positions match TRBD1. CDR3 size: 14 residues. After removal of 5 bases from V and 7 bases from J, the junction contained 5 bases not matched to a gene. Germline V lookup: CDR1 SGHTA, CDR2 FQGTGA. The CDR3 DNA sequence: TGTGCCAGCAGCCGTACAGGGGTCAATTCACCCCTCCACTTT. Protein: CASSRTGVNSPLHF.

This clone was found a few times. Additional DNA sequences in this sample encode the identical CDR3. V and J are TRBV6-6 and TRBJ1-2; 8 nucleotides agree with TRBD1. CDR1 is MNHNY and CDR2 is SVGAGI in the germline V gene (reference sequence). With 0 bases clipped from V and 6 bases from J, the junction kept 6 bases outside the gene matches. This CDR3 comprises 15 residues. The CDR3 here is CASSYSSGGLDGYTF. The CDR3 DNA follows: TGTGCCAGCAGTTACTCTTCAGGGGGCTTGGATGGCTACACCTTC.

The genes are TRBV5-5 and TRBJ1-5, with D perhaps TRBD1 (5 bases). This CDR3 region has 15 residues. Germline CDR1 reads SGHKS; CDR2 reads YYEKEE (reference sequence). V was cut by 1 base and J by 4 bases, with 12 bases left in between. CDR3 loop: CASSLSRARNQPQHF. In DNA, the CDR3 is TGTGCCAGCAGCTTGTCCAGGGCAAGGAATCAGCCCCAGCATTTT.

V gene TRBV5-1 combines with J gene TRBJ1-2; D not resolved. The CDR3 has 14 residues. CDR1 and CDR2 (germline): SGHRS, YFSETQ. V lost 2 bases, J lost 4 bases, and 12 bases lay in between. CDR3 nucleotides: TGCGCCAGCAGCTTCTCCAGCGATTCCTATGGCTACACCTTC. This translates into CASSFSSDSYGYTF.